This T cell receptor beta chain was found in a study of T cell repertoires in cytomegalovirus infection. Study at large: CMV epitopes, recently identified HLA-C-restricted and well-studied HLA-B-restricted, were used. TCR beta signatures that were public indicated CMV infection and matching HLA type.

Study observations and caveats: There were carriers of CMV plus the relevant HLA, and cumulative public TCR beta family frequency identified them. CMV-specific HLA-C-restricted TCR beta clonotypes dominated the ex vivo response.

This CDR3 has 12 residues. The V gene's germline CDR1 is MDHEN and CDR2 SYDVKM. Deletions cut 3 bases from V and 7 bases from J, with 10 bases between. Only a few counts were recorded for this clonotype. As yet, its antigen is unknown. TCRdb fed the reads into MiXCR, producing one record per CDR3 protein. The sample holds roughly 68,000 distinct CDR3 sequences, roughly 21% seen once. The receptor's source is a human donor in good health (CMV status not recorded). Some clones in this sample may be carry-over from other donors' samples. This sequence joins TRBV28 and TRBJ2-7, with D perhaps matching TRBD1 (5 bases). This specimen consisted of CD8+ T cells from cultured PBMCs, obtained from culture after CMV antigen stimulation. CDR3 amino acids: CASSFAGWEQYF. In DNA, the CDR3 is TGTGCCAGCAGTTTCGCAGGGTGGGAGCAGTACTTC. The full variable domain, in which reference TRBV28 and TRBJ2-7 provide the parts outside the CDR3, is DVKVTQSSRYLVKRTGEKVFLECVQDMDHENMFWYRQDPGLGLRLIYFSYDVKMKEKGDIPEGYSVSREKKERFSLILESASTNQTSMYLCASSFAGWEQYFGPGTRLTVT.